The 25 T cell receptor beta chains below come from one sample, sequenced in a study of regulatory dendritic cells for organ transplantation. TCRdb's table, derived via immunoSEQ multiplex PCR, lists solely in-frame clones and lacks some. The table includes approximately 19,000 clones, 74% detected once. The sample consisted of memory CD4+ T cells from blood. This sample's subset: CD45RO+ memory T cells. The source of these receptors is a human donor in good health.

The chain has TRBV6-6 and TRBJ1-1; 7 bases match TRBD1. V dropped 4 bases and J dropped 1; count of bases not matched to a gene: 3. This CDR3 is built from 14 residues. Germline V gene data show CDR1 as MNHNY and CDR2 as SVGAGI (reference sequence). In nucleotides, the CDR3 is TGTGCCAGCAGTTTAGGGGGCGCGAACACTGAAGCTTTCTTT. Its protein is CASSLGGANTEAFF.

The CDR3: CASSHDYTDTQYF. The DNA of the CDR3 is TGTGCCAGCAGCCATGACTACACAGATACGCAGTATTTT. The chain carries TRBV7-2 and TRBJ2-3, with a tentative D call TRBD2 (5 bases). Trimming removed 5 bases from V and 2 bases from J, with 8 bases in between. Germline-derived CDR1 and CDR2 are SGHTA and FQGNSA. There are 13 residues in the CDR3.

The chain links TRBV5-6 to TRBJ1-6, with D maybe TRBD1 (6 bases). The V gene's germline CDR1 is SGHDT and CDR2 YYEEEE. V lost 4 bases and J 9 bases, leaving 14 bases between the germline ends. This CDR3 region has 14 residues. This CDR3 is CASSLRQEGSPLHF. In DNA form, the CDR3 reads TGTGCCAGCAGCCTAAGACAGGAAGGTTCACCCCTCCACTTT.

This clone was seen only a few times. The rearrangement joins TRBV5-1 to TRBJ1-5; 10 bases are a match to TRBD1. Germline V gene data show CDR1 as SGHRS and CDR2 as YFSETQ. CDR3 length: 15 amino acids. With V trimmed by 4 bases and J by 6 bases, 7 bases remained unmatched. CDR3 nucleotides: TGCGCCAGCAGCGGGACAGGGGAATTTGGTCAGCCCCAGCATTTT. Translating it yields CASSGTGEFGQPQHF.

The genes are TRBV5-1 and TRBJ1-2; no reliable D call. From germline, CDR1 is SGHRS and CDR2 YFSETQ. The V gene lost 4 bases and the J gene lost 6 bases, with 10 bases spanning the gap. The CDR3 sequence is 12 residues long. In DNA form, the CDR3 reads TGCGCCAGCAGCCTCGGGCGGGATGGCTACACCTTC. Protein: CASSLGRDGYTF.

This clone was picked up a small number of times. The V call is TRBV9, the J call TRBJ1-6; the match to TRBD1 covers 7 bases. The CDR3 runs 13 residues. From germline, CDR1 is SGDLS and CDR2 YYNGEE. Losses at the gene ends were 3 bases for V and 9 bases for J; bases not matched to a gene: 3. This chain's CDR3 is CASSGQGTSPLHF. The DNA of the CDR3 is TGTGCCAGCAGCGGACAGGGTACTTCACCCCTCCACTTT.

The chain couples TRBV4-1 to TRBJ1-1; D is possibly TRBD1 (5 bases). V was clipped by 1 base and J by 2 bases, with 11 bases between them. The CDR3 is made up of 15 amino acids. Germline assignment: CDR1 MGHRA and CDR2 YSYEKL. The CDR3 is CASSQAWQGNTEAFF. The CDR3 DNA reads TGCGCCAGCAGCCAAGCGTGGCAGGGCAACACTGAAGCTTTCTTT.

CDR3: CASRSQPRGHNQPQHF. CDR3 in DNA: TGTGCCAGTAGATCCCAGCCCAGGGGGCACAATCAGCCCCAGCATTTT. V and J are TRBV19 and TRBJ1-5; TRBD1 agrees at 8 bases. V lost 6 bases, J lost 3 bases, and 10 bases stayed unmatched. Looked up from germline, CDR1 is LNHDA and CDR2 is SQIVND (reference sequence). The CDR3 is made up of 16 amino acids.

The chain employs TRBV2 and TRBJ2-3; D perhaps matches TRBD1 (7 bases). The CDR3 is 13 amino acids. Trimming pared 10 bases from V and 6 bases from J, leaving 17 bases between. Germline CDR1 and CDR2: SNHLY and FYNNEI. CDR3 sequence: CANKGRGDDTQYF. The DNA of the CDR3 is TGTGCCAACAAGGGCAGGGGGGACGATACGCAGTATTTT.

DNA for the CDR3: TGTGCCAGCAGTCGGACGGAGCGGGCCTCCGAGCAGTACTTC. Translating it yields CASSRTERASEQYF. This chain joins TRBV27 and TRBJ2-7, with TRBD2 as a possible D gene (6 bases). The length of the CDR3 is 14 residues. CDR1 is MNHEY, CDR2 SMNVEV, per germline (reference sequence). Between the trimmed V and J ends, which lost 5 bases and 6 bases, there was a span of 17 bases.

This clone turned up a few times. This rearrangement joins TRBV6-5 to TRBJ1-4; 7 positions agree with TRBD1. Germline loops: CDR1 MNHEY, CDR2 SVGAGI. J lost 8 bases, V lost 5 bases, and 5 bases had no gene match. The length of the CDR3 is 13 residues. The CDR3 DNA reads TGTGCCAGCAGTCGACAGGGTGGCGAAAAACTGTTTTTT. Protein sequence: CASSRQGGEKLFF.

This clone was seen only a few times. The CDR3 sequence is CASGPAGLNEQFF. The CDR3 DNA reads as TGCGCCAGCGGCCCGGCGGGGCTCAATGAGCAGTTCTTC. The chain carries TRBV5-1 and TRBJ2-1; D possibly corresponds to TRBD2 (6 bases). Trimming took off 7 bases at V and 6 bases at J, with 14 bases between the two ends. This CDR3 contains 13 residues. Germline CDR1 is SGHRS and CDR2 is YFSETQ.

This chain links TRBV6-5 with TRBJ2-3, with D maybe TRBD2 (6 bases). Trimming took off 10 bases at V and 0 bases at J, with 14 bases between the two ends. Germline assignment: CDR1 MNHEY and CDR2 SVGAGI. The CDR3 is made up of 14 amino acids. Here the CDR3 reads CAIAPAGSTDTQYF. CDR3 sequence (DNA): TGTGCCATCGCCCCAGCGGGTAGCACAGATACGCAGTATTTT.

The table lists this clone with a count of one. The J gene is TRBJ1-3, the V gene TRBV7-9; D is possibly TRBD1 (6 bases). CDR1 SEHNR and CDR2 FQNEAQ come from the germline V gene (reference sequence). The CDR3 is made up of 17 amino acids. The V and J ends lost 10 bases and 0 bases respectively, with 22 bases between them. The CDR3 protein is CATPVGGALSSGNTIYF. The CDR3 DNA follows: TGTGCCACTCCCGTGGGGGGGGCCCTCAGCTCTGGAAACACCATATATTTT.

J is TRBJ2-1 and V is TRBV11-3, with unresolved D. Trimming cost V 2 bases and J 6 bases, with 8 bases left between them. The length of the CDR3 is 13 residues. Germline CDR1 SGHNT, CDR2 YENEEA. The CDR3 DNA follows: TGTGCCAGCAGCTTACCTCCTCTCAATGAGCAGTTCTTC. Encoded protein: CASSLPPLNEQFF. Full variable domain (outside the CDR3, taken from reference TRBV11-3 and TRBJ2-1): EAGVVQSPRYKIIEKKQPVAFWCNPISGHNTLYWYLQNLGQGPELLIRYENEEAVDDSQLPKDRFSAERLKGVDSTLKIQPAELGDSAVYLCASSLPPLNEQFFGPGTRLTVL.

J is TRBJ1-1 and V is TRBV7-2, with 8 bases lining up with TRBD1. The germline CDR1 and CDR2 sequences are SGHTA and FQGNSA. After removal of 2 bases from V and 2 bases from J, the junction contained 13 bases not matched to a gene. This CDR3 has 18 amino acids. The CDR3 protein is CASSLFSGQGSGNTEAFF. CDR3 DNA: TGTGCCAGCAGCTTATTCTCAGGACAGGGTAGCGGAAACACTGAAGCTTTCTTT.

The chain uses TRBV7-2 and TRBJ2-5, with 12 bases matching TRBD2. CDR1 and CDR2 from the germline V gene are SGHTA and FQGNSA. CDR3 length equals 17 residues. J lost 7 bases, V lost 2 bases, and 11 bases had no gene match. The CDR3 is CASSLIPGTSGQGTQYF. CDR3 sequence (DNA): TGTGCCAGCAGCTTAATTCCAGGGACTAGCGGGCAGGGGACCCAGTACTTC.

The chain employs TRBV29-1 and TRBJ1-2; TRBD1 matches 9 bases. CDR1 and CDR2 (germline): SQVTM, ANQGSEA. The CDR3 extends over 13 amino acids. Trimming at V came to 4 bases and at J to 5 bases, leaving 5 bases not matched to a gene. The CDR3 nucleotides are TGCAGCGTTGTCCCGGACAGGGGATATGGCTACACCTTC. Translation: CSVVPDRGYGYTF.

This chain connects TRBV5-4 to TRBJ1-4; 7 bases align to TRBD1. V shed 3 bases, J shed 7 bases, and the junction held 9 bases outside the gene matches. CDR1 is SGHNT, CDR2 YYREEE, per germline (reference sequence). The CDR3 is made up of 15 amino acids. This CDR3 is CASSSGGQMVEKLFF. CDR3 DNA sequence: TGTGCCAGCAGCTCCGGGGGACAGATGGTTGAAAAACTGTTTTTT. Filled out from reference TRBV5-4 and TRBJ1-4, the complete variable domain reads ETGVTQSPTHLIKTRGQQVTLRCSSQSGHNTVSWYQQALGQGPQFIFQYYREEENGRGNFPPRFSGLQFPNYSSELNVNALELDDSALYLCASSSGGQMVEKLFFGSGTQLSVL.

The sample holds one count of this clone. The rearrangement uses TRBV5-4 and TRBJ1-5; TRBD1 might be the D (6 bases). Germline assignment: CDR1 SGHNT and CDR2 YYREEE (reference sequence). V lost 0 bases, J lost 0 bases, and 10 bases lay in between. This CDR3 is built from 16 residues. The CDR3 loop is CASSLAGDNSNQPQHF. DNA for the CDR3: TGTGCCAGCAGCTTGGCAGGGGATAATAGCAATCAGCCCCAGCATTTT. Combining the CDR3 with reference TRBV5-4 and TRBJ1-5 gives the whole variable domain ETGVTQSPTHLIKTRGQQVTLRCSSQSGHNTVSWYQQALGQGPQFIFQYYREEENGRGNFPPRFSGLQFPNYSSELNVNALELDDSALYLCASSLAGDNSNQPQHFGDGTRLSIL.

The V and J genes are TRBV6-1 and TRBJ2-5; 9 bases map to TRBD2. V lost 6 bases and J lost 4; bases outside the gene matches: 6. Germline lookup yields CDR1 MNHNS and CDR2 SASEGT. The CDR3 is 14 residues long. CDR3 amino acids: CASRGAGGPETQYF. Here the CDR3 DNA reads TGTGCCAGCAGAGGAGCGGGGGGTCCAGAGACCCAGTACTTC.

The rearrangement links TRBV9 to TRBJ2-1; 10 nucleotides line up with TRBD1. The J segment lost 5 bases and the V segment lost 0 bases, leaving 11 bases of the junction unmatched. The CDR3 runs to 18 residues. Germline loops: CDR1 SGDLS, CDR2 YYNGEE. Written as DNA, the CDR3 is TGTGCCAGCAGCGTAGGGGTCGGGACAGGGGTTCTGAACAATGAGCAGTTCTTC. Translation gives CASSVGVGTGVLNNEQFF.

V usage is TRBV21-1 and J usage is TRBJ2-7; TRBD1, as called in the table, went unchecked against the DNA. TRBV21-1 is deemed a pseudogene. The CDR3 runs to 17 residues. In DNA, the CDR3 is TGTGCCAGCAGGGGGGAGATCCGGGACAGGGAAATAATCGAGCAGTACTTC. Translation gives CASRGEIRDREIIEQYF.

The table lists this clone with a few counts. The chain employs TRBV29-1 and TRBJ1-2; unclear D gene. Germline-derived CDR1 and CDR2 are SQVTM and ANQGSEA. V lost 7 bases, J lost 1 base, and 7 bases lay in between. The CDR3 has 11 residues. The CDR3 sequence is CSATDNYGYTF. For the CDR3, the DNA is TGCAGCGCAACTGATAACTATGGCTACACCTTC.

V is TRBV7-2 and J is TRBJ1-2; TRBD1 might be the D (5 bases). V was clipped by 9 bases and J by 5 bases, with 22 bases between them. This CDR3 is built from 15 residues. Germline loops: CDR1 SGHTA, CDR2 FQGNSA. CDR3 coding DNA: TGTGCCAGTCTGTTAGCCCCCTCGGCAGGGTATGGCTACACCTTC. Residues: CASLLAPSAGYGYTF. Using reference TRBV7-2 and TRBJ1-2 for the parts outside the CDR3, the full variable domain is GAGVSQSPSNKVTEKGKDVELRCDPISGHTALYWYRQSLGQGLEFLIYFQGNSAPDKSGLPSDRFSAERTGGSVSTLTIQRTQQEDSAVYLCASLLAPSAGYGYTFGSGTRLTVV.